This T cell receptor (beta chain) was sequenced in a study of T cell responses to AZD1222 COVID-19 vaccine. Study-wide results and limits: Recipients of AZD1222 seropositive at baseline numbered only 5 to 7. Clonal diversity may have been underestimated, and the donors were mostly white British, with more females than males.

This CDR3 comprises 14 residues. On this clone: Antigen specificity is unknown.

The protocol was immunoSEQ multiplex PCR, while the TCRdb copy is restricted to in-frame clones and leaves out a portion. The sample lists 99,000 or so clones, about 85% occurring once. The sequence was collected from an adult in good health. This chain uses TRBV12-1 with TRBJ2-3. TRBV12-1 is annotated as a pseudogene. Sequences were derived from peripheral blood, sampled on day 0 of AZD1222 vaccination. The CDR3 DNA sequence: TGTGCCAGCAGGTCCAAGGGCGAGACAGATACGCAGTATTTT. Amino acids: CASRSKGETDTQYF.